Listed below are T cell receptor beta chains from one sample, sequenced in a study of blood T cell repertoires in COVID-19. The protocol was immunoSEQ multiplex PCR, while the TCRdb copy is restricted to in-frame clones and leaves out a portion. The sample has about 35,000 clones, 90% seen once. Sequenced input: peripheral blood. All receptors derive from a man older than 75 with acute or convalescent COVID-19. The CDR3 runs from the conserved cysteine through the conserved F or W. The D gene is left open where the match is weak. The listing skips clone size in some rows; elsewhere it reads once, few, many or a size class.

v_call,j_call,clone_size,d_call,cdr3_aa,cdr3_nt
TRBV28,TRBJ1-5,once,.,CASSLGGASQPQHF,TGTGCCAGCAGTTTAGGGGGCGCAAGTCAGCCCCAGCATTTT
TRBV18,TRBJ1-1,once,.,CASSQGSMDTEAFF,TGTGCCAGCTCACAGGGGTCTATGGACACTGAAGCTTTCTTT
TRBV18,TRBJ2-1,.,TRBD2,CASSLRTSGVPSSYNEQFF,TGTGCCAGCTCCCTGAGGACTAGCGGGGTTCCCAGCTCCTACAATGAGCAGTTCTTC
TRBV21-1,TRBJ1-4,.,.,CASSKMPDRDNEKLFF,TGTGCCAGCAGCAAAATGCCAGACAGGGATAATGAAAAACTGTTTTTT
TRBV30,TRBJ2-5,.,.,CAWNGGGKTQYF,TGTGCCTGGAATGGGGGGGGCAAGACCCAGTACTTC
TRBV5-6,TRBJ1-1,.,TRBD1,CASSGDRVSTEAFF,TGTGCCAGCAGCGGGGACAGGGTTAGTACTGAAGCTTTCTTT
TRBV5-1,TRBJ1-2,.,.,CASSEDIYGYTF,TGCGCCAGCAGCGAGGACATCTATGGCTACACCTTC
TRBV27,TRBJ2-1,.,.,CASSFGGGGTGEQFF,TGTGCCAGCAGTTTCGGTGGGGGGGGCACCGGTGAGCAGTTCTTC
TRBV18,TRBJ2-3,.,TRBD1,CASSPVTGVADTQYF,TGTGCCAGCTCACCAGTGACAGGGGTGGCAGATACGCAGTATTTT
TRBV25-1,TRBJ2-1,.,TRBD2,CASRAGGVGNNEQFF,TGTGCCAGCAGGGCGGGGGGAGTCGGAAACAATGAGCAGTTCTTC
TRBV10-3,TRBJ2-5,.,TRBD1,CAIRRDRDRETQYF,TGTGCCATCAGAAGGGACAGGGATAGAGAGACCCAGTACTTC
TRBV6-5,TRBJ1-2,once,.,CATRGGIYGYTF,TGTGCCACTCGGGGGGGGATCTATGGCTACACCTTC
TRBV7-8,TRBJ1-2,.,.,CASSLVSGGGGYTF,TGTGCCAGCAGCTTAGTTTCGGGGGGAGGAGGCTACACCTTC
TRBV7-3,TRBJ2-7,.,TRBD1,CASSVGTGGFYEQYF,TGTGCCAGCAGCGTTGGGACAGGGGGGTTCTACGAGCAGTACTTC
TRBV7-3,TRBJ1-2,.,.,CASSLGASYGYTF,TGTGCCAGCAGCTTGGGAGCTAGCTATGGCTACACCTTC
TRBV6-6,TRBJ1-1,.,.,CASWATDQNTEAFF,TGTGCCAGCTGGGCCACTGATCAGAACACTGAAGCTTTCTTT
TRBV4-1,TRBJ2-5,.,TRBD2,CASSQEGAGGAFPETQYF,TGCGCCAGCAGCCAAGAGGGGGCGGGGGGCGCCTTCCCGGAGACCCAGTACTTC
TRBV11-2,TRBJ1-3,.,TRBD1,CASSLDRGPGNTIYF,TGTGCCAGCAGCTTGGACAGGGGGCCTGGAAACACCATATATTTT
TRBV2,TRBJ2-1,.,TRBD1,CASKETGAYNEQFF,TGTGCCAGCAAGGAGACAGGGGCCTACAATGAGCAGTTCTTC
TRBV2,TRBJ2-5,.,TRBD1,CASLGTGSKTQYF,TGTGCCAGCCTCGGGACAGGGTCGAAGACCCAGTACTTC
TRBV10-3,TRBJ2-7,.,.,CAISELQGPYEQYF,TGTGCCATCAGTGAGTTGCAGGGCCCCTACGAGCAGTACTTC
TRBV5-6,TRBJ1-5,.,.,CASSLRGQPQHF,TGTGCCAGCAGCTTAAGGGGTCAGCCCCAGCATTTT
TRBV10-3,TRBJ2-1,.,TRBD1,CAISDRGSNLDNEQFF,TGTGCCATCTCGGACAGGGGAAGTAATTTAGACAATGAGCAGTTCTTC
TRBV3-1/TRBV3-2,TRBJ2-1,.,TRBD2,CASSPRQGLASHNEQFF,TGTGCCAGCAGCCCGAGACAGGGACTAGCGAGCCACAATGAGCAGTTCTTC